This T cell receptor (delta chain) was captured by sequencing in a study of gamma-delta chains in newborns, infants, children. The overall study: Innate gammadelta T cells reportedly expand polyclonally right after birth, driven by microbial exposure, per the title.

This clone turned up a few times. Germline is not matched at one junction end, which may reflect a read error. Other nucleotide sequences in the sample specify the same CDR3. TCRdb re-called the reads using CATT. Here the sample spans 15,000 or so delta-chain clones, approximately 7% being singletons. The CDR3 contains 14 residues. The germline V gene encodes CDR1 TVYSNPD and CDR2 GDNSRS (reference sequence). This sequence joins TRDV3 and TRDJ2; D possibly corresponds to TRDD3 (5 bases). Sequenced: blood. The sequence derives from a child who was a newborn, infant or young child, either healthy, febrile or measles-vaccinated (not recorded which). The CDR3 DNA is TGTGCCTCCGGGGGGCGACTTTTGACCGCACAACTCTTCTTT. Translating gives CASGGRLLTAQLFF.